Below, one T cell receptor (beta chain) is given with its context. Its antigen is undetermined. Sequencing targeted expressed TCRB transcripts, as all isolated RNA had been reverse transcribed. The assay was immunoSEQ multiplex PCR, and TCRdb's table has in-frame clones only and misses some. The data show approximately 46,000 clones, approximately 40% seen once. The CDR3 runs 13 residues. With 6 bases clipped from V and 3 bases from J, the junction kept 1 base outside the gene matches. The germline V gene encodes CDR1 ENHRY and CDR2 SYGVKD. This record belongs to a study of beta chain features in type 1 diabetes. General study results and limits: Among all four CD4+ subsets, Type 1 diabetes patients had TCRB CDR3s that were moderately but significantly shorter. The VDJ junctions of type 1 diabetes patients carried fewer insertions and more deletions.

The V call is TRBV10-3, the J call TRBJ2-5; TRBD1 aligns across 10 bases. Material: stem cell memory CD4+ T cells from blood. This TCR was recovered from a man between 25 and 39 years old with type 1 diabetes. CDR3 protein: CAIRGTGEETQYF. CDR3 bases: TGTGCCATCAGGGGGACAGGGGAAGAGACCCAGTACTTC.